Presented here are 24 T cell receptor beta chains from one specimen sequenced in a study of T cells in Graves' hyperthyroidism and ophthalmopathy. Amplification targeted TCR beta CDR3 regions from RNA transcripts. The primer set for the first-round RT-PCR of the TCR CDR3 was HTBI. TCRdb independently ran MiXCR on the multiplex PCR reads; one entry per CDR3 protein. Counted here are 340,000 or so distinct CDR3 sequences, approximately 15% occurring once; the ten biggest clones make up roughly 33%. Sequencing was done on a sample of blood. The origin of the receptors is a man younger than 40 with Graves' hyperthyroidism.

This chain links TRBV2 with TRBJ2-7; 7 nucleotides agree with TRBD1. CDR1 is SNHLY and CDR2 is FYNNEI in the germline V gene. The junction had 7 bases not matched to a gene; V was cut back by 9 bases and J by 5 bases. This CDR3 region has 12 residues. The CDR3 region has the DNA TGTGCCAGTATCCGGGACAGCGACGAGCAGTACTTC. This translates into CASIRDSDEQYF.

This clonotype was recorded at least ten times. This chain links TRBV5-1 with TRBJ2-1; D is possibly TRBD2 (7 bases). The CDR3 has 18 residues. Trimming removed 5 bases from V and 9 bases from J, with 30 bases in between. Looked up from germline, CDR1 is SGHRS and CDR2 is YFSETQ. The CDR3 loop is CASSSGHLMGGSSAEQFF. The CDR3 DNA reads TGCGCCAGCAGTTCGGGACACCTAATGGGCGGGAGTAGCGCTGAGCAGTTCTTC.

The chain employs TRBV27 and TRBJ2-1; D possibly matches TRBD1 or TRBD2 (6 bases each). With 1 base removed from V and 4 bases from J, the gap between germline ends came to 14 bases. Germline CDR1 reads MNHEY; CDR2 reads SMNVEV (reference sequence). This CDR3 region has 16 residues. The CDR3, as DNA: TGTGCCAGCAGTTTATATCTTAGGGGGGAGTACAATGAGCAGTTCTTC. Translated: CASSLYLRGEYNEQFF.

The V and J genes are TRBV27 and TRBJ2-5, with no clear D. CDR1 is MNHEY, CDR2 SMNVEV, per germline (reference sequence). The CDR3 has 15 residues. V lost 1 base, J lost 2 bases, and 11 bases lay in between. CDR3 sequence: CASSLLDGQQETQYF. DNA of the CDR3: TGTGCCAGCAGTTTATTGGACGGGCAACAAGAGACCCAGTACTTC.

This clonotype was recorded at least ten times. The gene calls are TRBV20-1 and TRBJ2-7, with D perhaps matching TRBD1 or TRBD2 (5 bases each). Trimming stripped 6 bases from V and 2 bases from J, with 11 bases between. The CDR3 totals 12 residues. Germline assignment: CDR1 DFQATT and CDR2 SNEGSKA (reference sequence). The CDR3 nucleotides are TGCAGTGCCAGGGACGCCGCCTACGAGCAGTACTTC. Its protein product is CSARDAAYEQYF.

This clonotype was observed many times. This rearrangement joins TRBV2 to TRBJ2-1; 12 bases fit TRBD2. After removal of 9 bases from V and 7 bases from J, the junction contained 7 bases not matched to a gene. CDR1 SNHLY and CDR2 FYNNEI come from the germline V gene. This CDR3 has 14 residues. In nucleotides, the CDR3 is TGTGCCAGTGCACTACTAGCGGGAGGTAATGAGCAGTTCTTC. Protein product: CASALLAGGNEQFF.

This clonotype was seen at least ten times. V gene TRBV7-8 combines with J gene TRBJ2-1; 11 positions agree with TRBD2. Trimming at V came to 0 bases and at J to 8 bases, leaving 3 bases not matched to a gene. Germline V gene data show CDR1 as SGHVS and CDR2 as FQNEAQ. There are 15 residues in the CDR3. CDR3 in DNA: TGTGCCAGCAGCTTAGCGGGACTAGCGGTCGATGAGCAGTTCTTC. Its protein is CASSLAGLAVDEQFF.

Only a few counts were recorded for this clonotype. The CDR3 coding sequence is TGCAGTGCTAGTTCGAGCGGGAGTGTGAATACGCAGTATTTT. Protein sequence: CSASSSGSVNTQYF. The rearrangement links TRBV20-1 to TRBJ2-3; 8 bases align to TRBD2. The CDR3 is made up of 14 amino acids. Germline CDR1 and CDR2: DFQATT and SNEGSKA (reference sequence). Germline trimming cut 3 bases from V and 7 bases from J; bases unmatched to any gene: 9.

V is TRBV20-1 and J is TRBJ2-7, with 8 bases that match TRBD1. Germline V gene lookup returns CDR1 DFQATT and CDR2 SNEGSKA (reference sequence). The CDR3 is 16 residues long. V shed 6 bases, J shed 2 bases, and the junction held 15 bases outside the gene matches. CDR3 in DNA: TGCAGTGCGCCTAGACAGGGGTCCTACTCGACCTACGAGCAGTACTTC. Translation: CSAPRQGSYSTYEQYF.

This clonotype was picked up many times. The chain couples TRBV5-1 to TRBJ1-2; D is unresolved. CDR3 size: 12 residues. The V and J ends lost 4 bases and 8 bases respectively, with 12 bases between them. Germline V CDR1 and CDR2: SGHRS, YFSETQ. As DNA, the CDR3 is TGCGCCAGCAGCCTCGGGGTAGACGGCTACACCTTC. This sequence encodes CASSLGVDGYTF.

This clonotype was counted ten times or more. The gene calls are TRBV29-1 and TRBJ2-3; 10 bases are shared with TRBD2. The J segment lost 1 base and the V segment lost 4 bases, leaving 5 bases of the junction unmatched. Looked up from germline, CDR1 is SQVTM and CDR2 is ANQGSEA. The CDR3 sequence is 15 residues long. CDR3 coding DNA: TGCAGCGTTGTCTTTCTAGCGGGAGGCACAGATACGCAGTATTTT. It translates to CSVVFLAGGTDTQYF.

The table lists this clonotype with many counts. CDR3 in DNA: TGTGCCAGCAGCCCATTTCCCGGGAGGCCCAATGAGCAGTTCTTC. Protein product: CASSPFPGRPNEQFF. This chain connects TRBV11-2 to TRBJ2-1; TRBD2 aligns across 7 bases. This CDR3 contains 15 residues. Trimming took 5 bases from V and 6 from J; bases not matched to a gene: 10. Germline V lookup: CDR1 SGHAT, CDR2 FQNNGV.

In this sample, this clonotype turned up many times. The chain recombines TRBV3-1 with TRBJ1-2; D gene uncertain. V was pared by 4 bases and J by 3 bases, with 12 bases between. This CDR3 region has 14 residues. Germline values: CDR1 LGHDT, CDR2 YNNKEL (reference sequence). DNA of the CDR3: TGTGCCAGCAGCCGTTGGAGGGATGACTATGGCTACACCTTC. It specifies CASSRWRDDYGYTF.

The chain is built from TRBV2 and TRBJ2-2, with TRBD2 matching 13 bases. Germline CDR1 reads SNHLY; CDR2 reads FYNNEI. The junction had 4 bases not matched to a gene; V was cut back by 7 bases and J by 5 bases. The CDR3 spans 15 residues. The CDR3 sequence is CASKPGLAGTGELFF. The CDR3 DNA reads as TGTGCCAGCAAACCGGGACTAGCGGGAACCGGGGAGCTGTTTTTT.

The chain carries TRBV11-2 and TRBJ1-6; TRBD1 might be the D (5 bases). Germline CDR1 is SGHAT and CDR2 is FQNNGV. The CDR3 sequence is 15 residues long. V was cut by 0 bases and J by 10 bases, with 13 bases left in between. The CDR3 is CASSLEGRVESPLHF. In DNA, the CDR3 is TGTGCCAGCAGCTTAGAAGGCAGGGTGGAGTCACCCCTCCACTTT.

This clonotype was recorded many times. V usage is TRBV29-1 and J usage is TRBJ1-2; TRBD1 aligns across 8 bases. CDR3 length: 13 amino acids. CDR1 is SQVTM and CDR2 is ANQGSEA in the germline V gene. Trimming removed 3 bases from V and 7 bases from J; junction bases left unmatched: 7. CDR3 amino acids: CSVDLGQGVGYTF. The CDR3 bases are TGCAGCGTTGATTTAGGACAGGGAGTTGGCTACACCTTC.

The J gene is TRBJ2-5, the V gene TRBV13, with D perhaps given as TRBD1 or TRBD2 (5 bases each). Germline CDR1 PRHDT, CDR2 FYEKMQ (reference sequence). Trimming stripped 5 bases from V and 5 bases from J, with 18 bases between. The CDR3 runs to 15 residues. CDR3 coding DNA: TGTGCCAGCAGCACCTGGGACCTTTCACGGGAGACCCAGTACTTC. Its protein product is CASSTWDLSRETQYF. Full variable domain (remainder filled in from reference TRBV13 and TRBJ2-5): AAGVIQSPRHLIKEKRETATLKCYPIPRHDTVYWYQQGPGQDPQFLISFYEKMQSDKGSIPDRFSAQQFSDYHSELNMSSLELGDSALYFCASSTWDLSRETQYFGPGTRLLVL.

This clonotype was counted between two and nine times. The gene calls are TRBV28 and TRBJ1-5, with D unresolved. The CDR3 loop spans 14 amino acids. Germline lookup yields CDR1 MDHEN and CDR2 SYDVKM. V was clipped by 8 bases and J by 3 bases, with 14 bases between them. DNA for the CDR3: TGTGCCAGCGCCTCGCGGGGTCTCAATCAGCCCCAGCATTTT. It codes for CASASRGLNQPQHF.

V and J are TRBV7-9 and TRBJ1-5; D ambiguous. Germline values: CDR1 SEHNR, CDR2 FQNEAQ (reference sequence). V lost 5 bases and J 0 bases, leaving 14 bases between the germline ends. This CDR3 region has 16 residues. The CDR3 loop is CASSHGLADSNQPQHF. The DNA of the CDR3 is TGTGCCAGCAGCCACGGACTGGCCGATAGCAATCAGCCCCAGCATTTT.

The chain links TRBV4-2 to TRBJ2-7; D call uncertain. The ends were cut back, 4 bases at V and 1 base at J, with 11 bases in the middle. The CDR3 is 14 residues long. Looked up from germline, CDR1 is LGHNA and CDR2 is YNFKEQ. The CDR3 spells CASSLENFSYEQYF. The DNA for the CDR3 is TGTGCCAGCAGCCTCGAAAATTTTTCCTACGAGCAGTACTTC.

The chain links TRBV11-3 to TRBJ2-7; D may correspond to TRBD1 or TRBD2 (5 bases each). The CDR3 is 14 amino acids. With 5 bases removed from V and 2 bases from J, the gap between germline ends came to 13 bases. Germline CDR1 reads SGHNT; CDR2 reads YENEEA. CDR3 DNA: TGTGCCAGCAGCCTCCGGGACGGAGCCTACGAGCAGTACTTC. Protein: CASSLRDGAYEQYF.

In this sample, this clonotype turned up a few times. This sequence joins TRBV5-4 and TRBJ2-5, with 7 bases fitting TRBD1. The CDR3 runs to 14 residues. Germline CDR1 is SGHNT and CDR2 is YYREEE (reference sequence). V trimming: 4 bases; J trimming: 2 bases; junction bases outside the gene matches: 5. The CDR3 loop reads CASSRGQRQETQYF. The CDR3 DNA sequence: TGTGCCAGCAGCCGGGGACAGCGGCAAGAGACCCAGTACTTC.

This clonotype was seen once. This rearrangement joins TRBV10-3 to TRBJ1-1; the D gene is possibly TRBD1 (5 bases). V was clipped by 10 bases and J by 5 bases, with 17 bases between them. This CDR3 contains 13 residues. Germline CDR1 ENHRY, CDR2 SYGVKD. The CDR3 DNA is TGTGCCAGTCAATGGGAGCAGGGAACTGAAGCTTTCTTT. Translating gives CASQWEQGTEAFF.

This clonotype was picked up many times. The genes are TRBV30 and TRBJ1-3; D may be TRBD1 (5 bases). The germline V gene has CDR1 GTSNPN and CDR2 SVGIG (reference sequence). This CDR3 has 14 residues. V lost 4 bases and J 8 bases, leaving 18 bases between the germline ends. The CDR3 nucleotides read TGTGCCTGGACCCCCGGGGCCCCGGTCTACACCATATATTTT. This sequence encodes CAWTPGAPVYTIYF.